In its sample, the clone carrying this T cell receptor beta chain was seen once. This sample was taken from a study of control samples from healthy donors and cancer patients. Repertoires were generated with immunoSEQ multiplex PCR, while TCRdb's copy carries only in-frame clones and drops some. This table holds roughly 150,000 clones, over 90% found once. After removal of 3 bases from V and 3 bases from J, the junction contained 6 bases not matched to a gene. This CDR3 spans 15 amino acids. Germline CDR1 reads SGHAT; CDR2 reads FQNNGV. The genes are TRBV11-2 and TRBJ2-3; 7 bases map to TRBD2. Sequencing used blood. This TCR was recovered from a man aged 50 to 59 in good health. In DNA, the CDR3 is TGTGCCAGCAGCTTGGGCGGGAGTAGGACAGATACGCAGTATTTT. This sequence encodes CASSLGGSRTDTQYF. Full variable domain (remainder filled in from reference TRBV11-2 and TRBJ2-3): EAGVAQSPRYKIIEKRQSVAFWCNPISGHATLYWYQQILGQGPKLLIQFQNNGVVDDSQLPKDRFSAERLKGVDSTLKIQPAKLEDSAVYLCASSLGGSRTDTQYFGPGTRLTVL.